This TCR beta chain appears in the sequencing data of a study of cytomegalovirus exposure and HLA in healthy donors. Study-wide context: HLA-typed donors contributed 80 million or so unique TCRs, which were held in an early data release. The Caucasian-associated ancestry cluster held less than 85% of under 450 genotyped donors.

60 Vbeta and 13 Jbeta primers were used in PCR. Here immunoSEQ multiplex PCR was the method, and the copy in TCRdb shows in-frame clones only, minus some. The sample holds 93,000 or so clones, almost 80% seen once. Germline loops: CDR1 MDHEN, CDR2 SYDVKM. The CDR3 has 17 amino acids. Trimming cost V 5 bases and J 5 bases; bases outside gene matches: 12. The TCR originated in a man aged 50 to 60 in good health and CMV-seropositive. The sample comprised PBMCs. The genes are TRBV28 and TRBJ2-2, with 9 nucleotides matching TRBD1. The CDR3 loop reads CASSPTRGQGSTGELFF. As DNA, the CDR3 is TGTGCCAGCAGTCCCACCCGGGGACAGGGATCGACCGGGGAGCTGTTTTTT.